One sample yielded the 10 T cell receptor beta chains listed below, sequenced in a study of cytomegalovirus exposure and HLA in healthy donors. The PCR employed 60 Vbeta primers together with 13 Jbeta primers. Only in-frame clones appear in the TCRdb table, and some are missing; sequencing was by immunoSEQ multiplex PCR. The profile shows fewer than 200,000 clones, approximately 80% of them singletons. The sample taken for sequencing was PBMCs. The receptors originated from a man between 25 and 39 years old in good health and CMV-seronegative.

V gene TRBV30 combines with J gene TRBJ2-7, with TRBD2 matching over 9 bases. The trim removed 2 bases at V and 3 bases at J, leaving 17 bases unmatched. Per germline, CDR1 GTSNPN and CDR2 SVGIG (reference sequence). The CDR3 is made up of 18 amino acids. Written as DNA, the CDR3 is TGTGCCTGGAGTCACTCAGCCCGCTTCCTAGCGGGAAACTACGAGCAGTACTTC. The encoded protein is CAWSHSARFLAGNYEQYF.

The V gene is TRBV9, the J gene TRBJ2-1; no reliable D call. The V end was cut by 3 bases, the J end by 4 bases, with 17 bases between. This CDR3 has 16 residues. Germline V gene sequence: CDR1 SGDLS, CDR2 YYNGEE. CDR3 coding DNA: TGTGCCAGCAGCGACTACTGGCCCACGGGTTACAATGAGCAGTTCTTC. Encoded protein: CASSDYWPTGYNEQFF.

This chain links TRBV2 with TRBJ2-7, with D possibly TRBD1 on 6 matching bases. The CDR3 loop spans 12 amino acids. Trimming removed 8 bases at V and 1 base at J, with 9 bases between. Per germline, CDR1 SNHLY and CDR2 FYNNEI. The CDR3 DNA reads as TGTGCCAGCCACAGGGAATCCTACGAGCAGTACTTC. This gives the protein CASHRESYEQYF.

The CDR3 DNA is TGTGCCAGCAGCCCGGCTGAGGGGGGGCGTCTCGACGAGCAGTACTTC. It specifies CASSPAEGGRLDEQYF. This sequence joins TRBV7-9 and TRBJ2-7, with D maybe TRBD2 (7 bases). Germline V CDR1 and CDR2: SEHNR, FQNEAQ (reference sequence). Trimming removed 5 bases at V and 5 bases at J, with 22 bases between. This CDR3 is 16 amino acids long.

This chain links TRBV4-3 with TRBJ1-6, with TRBD1 matching over 9 bases. Germline CDR1 and CDR2: LGHNA and YSLEER. The CDR3 consists of 15 residues. V trimming: 5 bases; J trimming: 8 bases; junction bases outside the gene matches: 7. The CDR3 DNA reads TGCGCCAGCAGCATTCGGGACAGGGTTGATTCACCCCTCCACTTT. Residues: CASSIRDRVDSPLHF.

The V gene is TRBV19, the J gene TRBJ2-5, with D possibly matching TRBD1 (5 bases). The CDR3 runs to 12 residues. Germline CDR1 is LNHDA and CDR2 is SQIVND (reference sequence). The V end was cut by 5 bases, the J end by 5 bases, with 9 bases between. The CDR3 DNA is TGTGCCAGTAGTTCAGGGTGGGAGACCCAGTACTTC. Protein sequence: CASSSGWETQYF.

CDR3 sequence reads: CSVFDKGLNEQYF. CDR3 nucleotide sequence: TGCAGCGTTTTCGACAAGGGGTTGAACGAGCAGTACTTC. This chain connects TRBV29-1 to TRBJ2-7; tentatively, D is TRBD1 (5 bases). CDR3 length: 13 residues. Per germline, CDR1 SQVTM and CDR2 ANQGSEA. Trimming shortened V by 5 bases and J by 5 bases, and 16 bases separated the two germline ends.

CDR3 in DNA: TGCAGCGTCGCGGGACAGGGCGTGCAGCCCCAGCATTTT. Translation: CSVAGQGVQPQHF. The chain couples TRBV29-1 to TRBJ1-5; 9 bases are shared with TRBD1. The CDR3 runs 13 residues. After removal of 6 bases from V and 7 bases from J, the junction contained 7 bases not matched to a gene. Germline CDR1 SQVTM, CDR2 ANQGSEA.

The chain recombines TRBV30 with TRBJ2-5; 13 bases fit TRBD2. With the DNA end fitting TRBJ2-7 better, the J assignment may be wrong. Germline assignment: CDR1 GTSNPN and CDR2 SVGIG (reference sequence). The CDR3 runs 15 residues. The CDR3 bases are TGTGCCTGGAGGGGACTAGCGGGACTTTCCTACGAGCAGTACTTC. The encoded protein is CAWRGLAGLSYEQYF.

This clone came up once. The V call is TRBV2, the J call TRBJ2-1, with 9 nucleotides matching TRBD2. Germline V gene lookup returns CDR1 SNHLY and CDR2 FYNNEI. After removal of 2 bases from V and 4 bases from J, the junction contained 6 bases not matched to a gene. The CDR3 has 16 residues. CDR3 bases: TGTGCCAGCAGTGAACTTGCTAGCGGGAATTACAATGAGCAGTTCTTC. Its protein product is CASSELASGNYNEQFF.